This paragraph covers one T cell receptor beta chain sequence. Its antigen remains unknown. These data come from a study of T cell repertoires in cytomegalovirus infection. Study-wide context: It was the public TCR beta signatures that indicated both CMV infection and matching HLA type. General study findings and limits: In two of eight donors, the top clonotype was HLA-C-restricted CMV-specific. Cumulative frequency (of public TCR beta family members) identified carriers of CMV plus the relevant HLA.

TCRdb reprocessed the reads with MiXCR, giving one entry per CDR3 protein. Of 150,000 to 200,000 distinct CDR3 sequences in the sample, 28% are singletons; the top ten hold 30% to 40%. CDR1 and CDR2 (germline): LNHDA, SQIVND (reference sequence). Trimming cost V 4 bases and J 6 bases, with 12 bases left between them. CDR3 length: 13 residues. What was sequenced was PBMCs. The sequence was obtained from a human donor in good health (CMV status not recorded). Some clones in this sample may be carry-over from other donors' samples. V is TRBV19 and J is TRBJ1-2; perhaps TRBD1 as D (5 bases). CDR3 in DNA: TGTGCCAGTAGTAGGTCGACAGTTGATGGCTACACCTTC. It encodes CASSRSTVDGYTF.